The 29 T cell receptor beta chains presented below share a single source sample, sequenced in a study of blood T cell repertoires in COVID-19. Clones were sequenced by immunoSEQ multiplex PCR, and TCRdb holds only the in-frame ones, with some missing. The table has more than 300,000 clones, around four fifths seen once. Sequencing was done on a sample of peripheral blood. The source is a woman in her 50s with acute or convalescent COVID-19.

The sample holds many counts of this clone. The chain carries TRBV5-3 and TRBJ2-1, with TRBD2 matching over 8 bases. TRBV5-3 is noted as an ORF with a role that remains uncertain. This CDR3 is 17 amino acids long. With V trimmed by 9 bases and J by 0 bases, 14 bases remained unmatched. The CDR3, as DNA: TGTGCCAAAGTGCACCGGACTAGCACCCCCTCCTACAATGAGCAGTTCTTC. Translated: CAKVHRTSTPSYNEQFF.

Details on this clone: In the same sample, other DNA sequences code for this CDR3. DNA for the CDR3: TGTGCCAGCAGCCAAGCCCGTGAGCAGTTCTTC. Translated, it gives CASSQAREQFF. The rearrangement links TRBV3-1 (or the pseudogene TRBV3-2) to TRBJ2-1; D is unresolved. In germline, CDR1 is LGHDT, CDR2 YNNKEL (reference sequence). V gave up 1 base and J gave up 9 bases, with 4 bases separating them. This CDR3 has 11 residues.

V and J are TRBV24-1 and TRBJ2-5, with TRBD1 as a possible D gene (6 bases). The CDR3 contains 15 residues. In germline, CDR1 is KGHDR, CDR2 SFDVKD. V lost 4 bases, J lost 0 bases, and 11 bases lay in between. This CDR3 reads CATSDSTGYQETQYF. The CDR3 DNA reads as TGTGCCACCAGTGACTCCACAGGGTACCAAGAGACCCAGTACTTC.

V usage is TRBV5-1 and J usage is TRBJ1-1; D not certain. The germline V gene has CDR1 SGHRS and CDR2 YFSETQ. Deletions cut 0 bases from V and 5 bases from J, with 14 bases between. There are 15 residues in the CDR3. CDR3 region: CASSLGAESDTEAFF. In nucleotides, the CDR3 is TGCGCCAGCAGCTTGGGGGCAGAGTCGGATACTGAAGCTTTCTTT.

The chain recombines TRBV5-1 with TRBJ2-3, with D maybe TRBD1 (5 bases). Per germline, CDR1 SGHRS and CDR2 YFSETQ. V lost 1 base and J 4 bases, leaving 10 bases between the germline ends. The CDR3 consists of 14 residues. The CDR3, as DNA: TGCGCCAGCAGCTTGCAGGGTCTACCAGATACGCAGTATTTT. Translated: CASSLQGLPDTQYF. Drawing the rest from reference TRBV5-1 and TRBJ2-3, the complete variable domain is KAGVTQTPRYLIKTRGQQVTLSCSPISGHRSVSWYQQTPGQGLQFLFEYFSETQRNKGNFPGRFSGRQFSNSRSEMNVSTLELGDSALYLCASSLQGLPDTQYFGPGTRLTVL.

V gene TRBV5-1 combines with J gene TRBJ2-3; possible D gene TRBD2, 5 bases. The CDR3 consists of 15 residues. Germline CDR1 reads SGHRS; CDR2 reads YFSETQ. The V gene lost 0 bases and the J gene lost 0 bases, with 8 bases spanning the gap. Here the CDR3 DNA reads TGCGCCAGCAGCTTGGTAGCGACTAGCACAGATACGCAGTATTTT. Amino acids: CASSLVATSTDTQYF. Complete variable domain (other parts from reference TRBV5-1 and TRBJ2-3): KAGVTQTPRYLIKTRGQQVTLSCSPISGHRSVSWYQQTPGQGLQFLFEYFSETQRNKGNFPGRFSGRQFSNSRSEMNVSTLELGDSALYLCASSLVATSTDTQYFGPGTRLTVL.

This clone has a single count. This rearrangement joins TRBV7-2 to TRBJ1-2, with D possibly matching TRBD1 (5 bases). Germline CDR1 and CDR2: SGHTA and FQGNSA. CDR3 length: 14 amino acids. Trimming stripped 1 base from V and 4 bases from J, with 10 bases between. Written as DNA, the CDR3 is TGTGCCAGCAGCTTAGGACAGAGCCCCTATGGCTACACCTTC. Amino acids: CASSLGQSPYGYTF.

The chain joins TRBV19 to TRBJ2-2; 7 bases agree with TRBD2. There are 15 residues in the CDR3. Germline lookup yields CDR1 LNHDA and CDR2 SQIVND (reference sequence). J was trimmed by 6 bases and V by 1 base; bases with no gene match: 5. CDR3 sequence (DNA): TGTGCCAGTAGTATAGCCCTAACTAGCGCCGGGGAGCTGTTTTTT. Protein sequence: CASSIALTSAGELFF.

CDR3 protein: CASSLVQGNYNEQFF. The CDR3 nucleotides read TGTGCCAGCAGCTTGGTGCAGGGCAACTACAATGAGCAGTTCTTC. The rearrangement uses TRBV7-2 and TRBJ2-1, with TRBD1 as a possible D gene (5 bases). Germline V gene lookup returns CDR1 SGHTA and CDR2 FQGNSA. The CDR3 length is 15 residues. V lost 3 bases and J lost 3, with 12 bases in between. Full variable domain (rest looked up from reference TRBV7-2 and TRBJ2-1): GAGVSQSPSNKVTEKGKDVELRCDPISGHTALYWYRQSLGQGLEFLIYFQGNSAPDKSGLPSDRFSAERTGGSVSTLTIQRTQQEDSAVYLCASSLVQGNYNEQFFGPGTRLTVL.

The rearrangement links TRBV19 to TRBJ1-1; 7 positions agree with TRBD1. CDR3 size: 14 residues. Trimming cost V 7 bases and J 4 bases; bases outside gene matches: 9. Germline V CDR1 and CDR2: LNHDA, SQIVND (reference sequence). CDR3 nucleotide sequence: TGTGCCAGTAATAATTACAGGGGAGTCACTGAAGCTTTCTTT. This encodes CASNNYRGVTEAFF.

J is TRBJ1-1 and V is TRBV11-2; no reliable D call. The CDR3 runs to 14 residues. The germline gives CDR1 SGHAT, CDR2 FQNNGV. Trimming cost V 5 bases and J 1 base, with 11 bases left between them. The CDR3 nucleotides are TGTGCCAGCAGCCCTTCCCAGGCGAACACTGAAGCTTTCTTT. Translated: CASSPSQANTEAFF.

This chain joins TRBV11-2 and TRBJ1-1; D might be TRBD1 (6 bases). V dropped 1 base and J dropped 0 bases, with 12 bases sitting between them. CDR1 and CDR2 (germline): SGHAT, FQNNGV. The length of the CDR3 is 16 residues. The CDR3 is CASSLGGGYVNTEAFF. Here the CDR3 DNA reads TGTGCCAGCAGCTTAGGAGGGGGATACGTGAACACTGAAGCTTTCTTT.

The genes are TRBV4-1 and TRBJ1-2; D might be TRBD1 (6 bases). The CDR3 covers 14 residues. Germline lookup yields CDR1 MGHRA and CDR2 YSYEKL. V was cut by 3 bases and J by 8 bases, with 16 bases left in between. The CDR3 here is CASSHVTGPEGYTF. As DNA, the CDR3 is TGCGCCAGCAGCCACGTCACAGGGCCAGAAGGCTACACCTTC.

Points on this clone: At one end, the junction sequence differs from germline, possibly due to a read error. The chain has TRBV7-9 and TRBJ2-3; no clear D. Germline loops: CDR1 SEHNR, CDR2 FQNEAQ (reference sequence). The CDR3 runs to 13 residues. The CDR3 spells CASSPTSADTQYF. The CDR3 DNA follows: TGTGCCAGCAGCCCCACAAGCGCAGACACGCAGTATTTT.

The gene calls are TRBV14 and TRBJ1-1; the D gene is possibly TRBD1 (6 bases). CDR1 and CDR2 (germline): SGHDN, FVKESK. The CDR3 consists of 17 residues. V was shortened by 1 base and J by 5 bases, with 20 bases between the two germline ends. In DNA form, the CDR3 reads TGTGCCAGCAGCCAAGGGCTTTGGGGCAGGGGAAGTACTGAAGCTTTCTTT. Protein product: CASSQGLWGRGSTEAFF.

The V call is TRBV7-7, the J call TRBJ2-5, with D perhaps TRBD2 (5 bases). Germline V gives CDR1 SSHAT, CDR2 FNYEAQ (reference sequence). The V end was cut by 5 bases, the J end by 5 bases, with 15 bases between. This CDR3 has 14 amino acids. Written as DNA, the CDR3 is TGTGCCAGCAGCCCCAGCCGGTCGGGGGAGACCCAGTACTTC. Translating gives CASSPSRSGETQYF.

This clone was counted once. This chain joins TRBV19 and TRBJ2-5; 10 positions match TRBD2. The CDR3 is made up of 14 amino acids. With V trimmed by 5 bases and J by 5 bases, 5 bases remained unmatched. CDR1 is LNHDA, CDR2 SQIVND, per germline (reference sequence). CDR3 amino acids: CASSSAGGTETQYF. CDR3 DNA sequence: TGTGCCAGTAGTTCAGCGGGAGGGACGGAGACCCAGTACTTC.

J is TRBJ2-2 and V is TRBV24-1; 10 nucleotides agree with TRBD1. Germline V gene lookup returns CDR1 KGHDR and CDR2 SFDVKD. The length of the CDR3 is 18 residues. Unmatched junction bases numbered 8, after V lost 3 bases and J lost 2 bases. The CDR3 sequence: CATSDPTGGNGNTGELFF. CDR3 nucleotide sequence: TGTGCCACCAGTGATCCGACAGGGGGCAATGGTAACACCGGGGAGCTGTTTTTT.

The chain joins TRBV7-2 to TRBJ2-5; 8 bases fit TRBD2. The CDR3 has 17 residues. After removal of 4 bases from V and 2 bases from J, the junction contained 12 bases not matched to a gene. The germline V gene has CDR1 SGHTA and CDR2 FQGNSA. The CDR3 reads CASSSLPMSSGQETQYF. CDR3 DNA sequence: TGTGCCAGCAGCTCCCTTCCAATGTCTAGCGGGCAAGAGACCCAGTACTTC.

The genes are TRBV27 and TRBJ2-3; 8 bases are a match to TRBD2. This CDR3 comprises 16 residues. Per germline, CDR1 MNHEY and CDR2 SMNVEV (reference sequence). Trimming cost V 6 bases and J 0 bases; bases outside gene matches: 8. CDR3 protein: CASSLTSGSSTDTQYF. The CDR3 DNA sequence: TGTGCCAGCAGCCTTACTAGCGGTTCAAGCACAGATACGCAGTATTTT.

This rearrangement joins TRBV29-1 to TRBJ2-7; 9 bases agree with TRBD1. Germline V lookup: CDR1 SQVTM, CDR2 ANQGSEA. The CDR3 contains 13 residues. V shed 6 bases, J shed 1 base, and the junction held 4 bases outside the gene matches. As DNA, the CDR3 is TGCAGCGTAGCCGGGACAGGGTCCTACGAGCAGTACTTC. As protein: CSVAGTGSYEQYF.

This rearrangement joins TRBV27 to TRBJ1-2; D unclear. Trimming removed 2 bases from V and 2 bases from J, with 9 bases in between. This CDR3 contains 14 residues. Looked up from germline, CDR1 is MNHEY and CDR2 is SMNVEV (reference sequence). CDR3 protein: CASSLTPGNYGYTF. The CDR3 region has the DNA TGTGCCAGCAGTTTAACCCCCGGGAACTATGGCTACACCTTC.

This clone was seen only once. The CDR3, as DNA: TGCAGCGTTGAGAACAGGAGGGACCATGGCTACACCTTC. Translated: CSVENRRDHGYTF. The chain joins TRBV29-1 to TRBJ1-2, with D tentatively TRBD1 (5 bases). The CDR3 spans 13 residues. CDR1 and CDR2 (germline): SQVTM, ANQGSEA. Trimming left V 3 bases short and J 6 bases short, with 14 bases between.

A single count supports this clone. CDR3 nucleotides: TGTGCCAGCAGCCCGCCGAGCTCCTACAATGAGCAGTTCTTC. Protein product: CASSPPSSYNEQFF. The chain uses TRBV11-2 and TRBJ2-1; D is unclear. Trimming removed 5 bases from V and 0 bases from J, with 8 bases in between. The CDR3 contains 14 residues. In germline, CDR1 is SGHAT, CDR2 FQNNGV.

The chain joins TRBV5-6 to TRBJ2-5; 7 bases match TRBD1. This CDR3 comprises 15 residues. CDR1 is SGHDT, CDR2 YYEEEE, per germline. V was clipped by 6 bases and J by 4 bases; unmatched bases: 12. CDR3 in DNA: TGTGCCAGCACCCTGAGGGGGACAGCCGCAGAGACCCAGTACTTC. Translating it yields CASTLRGTAAETQYF.

The rearrangement links TRBV29-1 to TRBJ2-7, with D tentatively TRBD2 (5 bases). The V and J ends lost 4 bases and 4 bases respectively, with 17 bases between them. From germline, CDR1 is SQVTM and CDR2 ANQGSEA. The CDR3 has 14 amino acids. For the CDR3, the DNA is TGCAGCGTTGCAGGAGGCCGACGAACTTACGAGCAGTACTTC. This sequence encodes CSVAGGRRTYEQYF.

CDR3 sequence reads: CASSQGTSGRTGTGELFF. CDR3 in DNA: TGCGCCAGCAGCCAAGGGACTAGCGGGAGGACGGGCACCGGGGAGCTGTTTTTT. V usage is TRBV4-3 and J usage is TRBJ2-2, with TRBD2 matching 14 bases. Trimming at V came to 1 base and at J to 4 bases, leaving 5 bases not matched to a gene. In germline, CDR1 is LGHNA, CDR2 YSLEER. The CDR3 is made up of 18 amino acids.

The genes are TRBV3-1 (or the pseudogene TRBV3-2) and TRBJ2-7, with D unclear. The ends were cut back, 0 bases at V and 6 bases at J, with 6 bases in the middle. In germline, CDR1 is LGHDT, CDR2 YNNKEL (reference sequence). The CDR3 contains 12 residues. This CDR3 is CASSQDSREQYF. CDR3 nucleotides: TGTGCCAGCAGCCAAGACTCCCGCGAGCAGTACTTC.

The rearrangement joins TRBV6-2 or TRBV6-3 to TRBJ2-1, with TRBD2 matching 7 bases. This CDR3 is built from 17 residues. CDR1 is MNHEY and CDR2 is SVGEGT in the germline V gene. The V gene end was trimmed by 0 bases and the J gene end by 5 bases; junction bases not matched to a gene: 10. CDR3 DNA sequence: TGTGCCAGCAGTTACTCGGCCCCGGGGAGGGCCGACAATGAGCAGTTCTTC. Translation: CASSYSAPGRADNEQFF.